Sequencing of this TCR beta chain was carried out in a study of T cell changes during pregnancy in multiple sclerosis. The length of the CDR3 is 15 residues. Germline V CDR1 and CDR2: SEHNR, FQNEAQ (reference sequence). Germline trimming cut 5 bases from V and 4 bases from J; bases unmatched to any gene: 7. Produced via immunoSEQ multiplex PCR; TCRdb's table is partial and in-frame only. The sample includes 70,000 to 80,000 clones, about nine tenths of them seen just once. V and J are TRBV7-9 and TRBJ2-3, with TRBD1 matching over 9 bases. Source: CD4+ T cells from peripheral blood mononuclear cells, taken before pregnancy. The sequence was obtained from a female donor with multiple sclerosis, enrolled in a pregnancy study. The CDR3 DNA is TGTGCCAGCAGCCTCGGGACAGGGCAGGCAGATACGCAGTATTTT. Translation gives CASSLGTGQADTQYF.